Below, 21 T cell receptor beta chains from the same sample are listed, as sequenced in a study of PD-1 blockade in mismatch repair-deficient tumors. TCRdb's table, derived via immunoSEQ multiplex PCR, lists solely in-frame clones and lacks some. Of about 79,000 clones detected, roughly 80% appear once; the ten largest clones hold 5% to 7%. Source: peripheral blood, taken 44 weeks after starting pembrolizumab. The receptors were sampled from an adult with mismatch repair-deficient cancer.

This clone has a count of ten or more. The chain links TRBV5-1 to TRBJ2-1, with 9 bases fitting TRBD2. The CDR3 covers 19 residues. Trimming cost V 0 bases and J 0 bases; bases outside gene matches: 10. Germline CDR1 SGHRS, CDR2 YFSETQ. CDR3 bases: TGCGCCAGCAGCTTGGGGGAAAAAAGAGCGGGAGGCTCCTACAATGAGCAGTTCTTC. This gives the protein CASSLGEKRAGGSYNEQFF.

The chain combines TRBV29-1 with TRBJ2-1; TRBD2 agrees at 7 bases. Losses at the gene ends were 3 bases for V and 0 bases for J; bases not matched to a gene: 8. The germline V gene encodes CDR1 SQVTM and CDR2 ANQGSEA. The CDR3 loop spans 16 amino acids. The chain's CDR3 is CSVDLLAPSSYNEQFF. As DNA, the CDR3 is TGCAGCGTTGACTTACTAGCGCCTAGCTCCTACAATGAGCAGTTCTTC.

V usage is TRBV13 and J usage is TRBJ2-7; 8 positions agree with TRBD2. V lost 6 bases to trimming and J lost 4 bases; unmatched junction nucleotides: 11. Germline V lookup: CDR1 PRHDT, CDR2 FYEKMQ (reference sequence). The CDR3 sequence is 15 residues long. CDR3 coding DNA: TGTGCCAGCAGTTGGACCCTAGCGGGTCGATACGAGCAGTACTTC. It specifies CASSWTLAGRYEQYF.

This chain uses TRBV6-5 with TRBJ1-5; D ambiguous. Germline CDR1 is MNHEY and CDR2 is SVGAGI. The CDR3 runs 13 residues. The V end was cut by 5 bases, the J end by 6 bases, with 11 bases between. The CDR3, as DNA: TGTGCCAGCAGTCAACACTTGTCTCAGCCCCAGCATTTT. Translating it yields CASSQHLSQPQHF.

There are a few counts of this clone. The chain joins TRBV28 to TRBJ1-2; D uncertain. Germline lookup yields CDR1 MDHEN and CDR2 SYDVKM. The CDR3 has 11 residues. Trimming removed 8 bases at V and 3 bases at J, with 7 bases between. The CDR3 spells CASRADYGYTF. Here the CDR3 DNA reads TGTGCCAGCCGGGCCGACTATGGCTACACCTTC.

The genes are TRBV19 and TRBJ2-3, with 9 bases that match TRBD1. The ends lost 3 bases at V and 4 bases at J; junction bases unmatched: 8. The CDR3 loop spans 16 amino acids. In germline, CDR1 is LNHDA, CDR2 SQIVND (reference sequence). Here the CDR3 reads CASSIGTGPSSDTQYF. The CDR3 DNA reads TGTGCCAGTAGTATCGGGACAGGGCCCTCATCAGATACGCAGTATTTT.

V usage is TRBV5-1 and J usage is TRBJ2-5, with 14 bases lining up with TRBD2. Germline loops: CDR1 SGHRS, CDR2 YFSETQ. The V and J ends lost 3 bases and 5 bases, in that order; junction bases with no gene match: 6. The CDR3 is 16 residues long. In DNA form, the CDR3 reads TGCGCCAGCAGCTCCGGGACTAGCGGGAGTGTGGAGACCCAGTACTTC. The encoded protein is CASSSGTSGSVETQYF.

The rearrangement joins TRBV7-8 to TRBJ2-3; the D is unclear. The CDR3 has 13 residues. CDR1 SGHVS and CDR2 FQNEAQ come from the germline V gene. V was clipped by 0 bases and J by 7 bases, with 8 bases between them. CDR3 residues: CASSLAGLNTQYF. The CDR3 coding sequence is TGTGCCAGCAGCTTAGCGGGGTTAAATACGCAGTATTTT.

V is TRBV27 and J is TRBJ2-7; tentatively, D is TRBD2 (6 bases). V lost 2 bases and J 2 bases, leaving 10 bases between the germline ends. CDR1 is MNHEY, CDR2 SMNVEV, per germline (reference sequence). This CDR3 is 14 amino acids long. The CDR3 reads CASSLGEAAYEQYF. The DNA for the CDR3 is TGTGCCAGCAGTTTAGGGGAGGCGGCCTACGAGCAGTACTTC.

V and J are TRBV5-5 and TRBJ1-5; D not certain. CDR3 length: 16 amino acids. Germline CDR1 reads SGHKS; CDR2 reads YYEKEE (reference sequence). Deletions cut 0 bases from V and 1 base from J, with 11 bases between. The CDR3 reads CASSLAPGLSNQPQHF. For the CDR3, the DNA is TGTGCCAGCAGCTTGGCCCCGGGGTTGAGCAATCAGCCCCAGCATTTT.

The rearrangement links TRBV7-6 to TRBJ1-1, with D unresolved. Looked up from germline, CDR1 is SGHVS and CDR2 is FNYEAQ. Trimming took off 2 bases at V and 1 base at J, with 5 bases between the two ends. There are 13 residues in the CDR3. CDR3 sequence: CASSLRQNTEAFF. The CDR3 DNA reads TGTGCCAGCAGCTTAAGACAGAACACTGAAGCTTTCTTT. Complete variable domain (other parts from reference TRBV7-6 and TRBJ1-1): GAGVSQSPRYKVTKRGQDVALRCDPISGHVSLYWYRQALGQGPEFLTYFNYEAQQDKSGLPNDRFSAERPEGSISTLTIQRTEQRDSAMYRCASSLRQNTEAFFGQGTRLTVV.

This clone was detected only a few times. V is TRBV14 and J is TRBJ1-1; tentatively, D is TRBD1 (5 bases). V lost 1 base to trimming and J lost 1 base, with 7 bases between them. This CDR3 is 14 amino acids long. CDR1 is SGHDN, CDR2 FVKESK, per germline. The CDR3: CASSQGTRNTEAFF. The DNA of the CDR3 is TGTGCCAGCAGCCAAGGGACAAGGAACACTGAAGCTTTCTTT. Complete variable domain (other parts from reference TRBV14 and TRBJ1-1): EAGVTQFPSHSVIEKGQTVTLRCDPISGHDNLYWYRRVMGKEIKFLLHFVKESKQDESGMPNNRFLAERTGGTYSTLKVQPAELEDSGVYFCASSQGTRNTEAFFGQGTRLTVV.

This chain joins TRBV10-2 and TRBJ1-6; 8 nucleotides align to TRBD1. V gave up 4 bases and J gave up 7 bases; unmatched junction bases: 12. Germline lookup yields CDR1 WSHSY and CDR2 SAAADI. The CDR3 loop spans 17 amino acids. The CDR3 DNA is TGCGCCAGCAGTGTAGGACAGGGCGCGGTGATGAATTCACCCCTCCACTTT. It encodes CASSVGQGAVMNSPLHF.

This clone turned up a few times. The chain couples TRBV9 to TRBJ2-7; D is unresolved. Germline lookup yields CDR1 SGDLS and CDR2 YYNGEE. The length of the CDR3 is 15 residues. V was pared by 0 bases and J by 1 base, with 11 bases between. CDR3 DNA: TGTGCCAGCAGCGTAGGTAGGGATCGGTCCTACGAGCAGTACTTC. It yields the protein CASSVGRDRSYEQYF.

Points on this clone: At one end the junction does not follow the germline gene, possibly because of a read error. The chain recombines TRBV7-2 with TRBJ2-1, with 14 nucleotides matching TRBD2. The CDR3 has 14 residues. Germline V CDR1 and CDR2: SGHTA, FQGNSA. Here the CDR3 DNA reads TGTGCCAGCAGCTTGGGACTAGCGGGAGCCCTTCTAATCTTC. Translation gives CASSLGLAGALLIF. The full variable domain, completed using reference TRBV7-2 and TRBJ2-1, is GAGVSQSPSNKVTEKGKDVELRCDPISGHTALYWYRQSLGQGLEFLIYFQGNSAPDKSGLPSDRFSAERTGGSVSTLTIQRTQQEDSAVYLCASSLGLAGALLIFGPGTRLTVL.

In its sample, this clone was seen once. The J gene is TRBJ2-1, the V gene TRBV9; 13 nucleotides agree with TRBD2. Looked up from germline, CDR1 is SGDLS and CDR2 is YYNGEE. The CDR3 length is 16 residues. V gave up 2 bases and J gave up 7 bases; unmatched junction bases: 6. CDR3 residues: CASSVTGTSGANEQFF. CDR3 DNA: TGTGCCAGCAGCGTCACCGGGACTAGCGGGGCTAATGAGCAGTTCTTC.

This clone was seen only a few times. The V call is TRBV10-2, the J call TRBJ2-7; 7 positions match TRBD2. CDR3 length: 14 residues. J was trimmed by 2 bases and V by 8 bases; bases with no gene match: 9. Germline V lookup: CDR1 WSHSY, CDR2 SAAADI. The CDR3 DNA is TGCGCCAGCTCAAGAGGGACTACCACCTACGAGCAGTACTTC. Translating it yields CASSRGTTTYEQYF.

The chain couples TRBV29-1 to TRBJ2-7, with D perhaps given as TRBD1 or TRBD2 (5 bases each). The V end was cut by 6 bases, the J end by 3 bases, with 15 bases between. From germline, CDR1 is SQVTM and CDR2 ANQGSEA. The CDR3 covers 13 residues. CDR3 bases: TGCAGCGTGGGGGACCCACACTTCTACGAGCAGTACTTC. Protein: CSVGDPHFYEQYF.

V and J are TRBV7-6 and TRBJ2-7, with 8 bases fitting TRBD2. V shed 5 bases, J shed 2 bases, and the junction held 8 bases outside the gene matches. The CDR3 is 15 amino acids. Germline loops: CDR1 SGHVS, CDR2 FNYEAQ. The CDR3 loop reads CASSARREAPYEQYF. The CDR3 DNA sequence: TGTGCCAGCAGCGCACGGCGGGAGGCACCCTACGAGCAGTACTTC.

This clone was recorded only once. V gene TRBV28 combines with J gene TRBJ2-3; possibly TRBD2 for D (6 bases). The V and J ends lost 3 bases and 4 bases respectively, with 14 bases between them. Germline-derived CDR1 and CDR2 are MDHEN and SYDVKM. This CDR3 has 15 residues. CDR3: CASSFGSGGADTQYF. The CDR3 DNA reads TGTGCCAGCAGTTTCGGGAGCGGCGGGGCAGATACGCAGTATTTT.

The V and J genes are TRBV2 and TRBJ2-7, with D perhaps matching TRBD2 (6 bases). This CDR3 has 14 amino acids. CDR1 and CDR2 from the germline V gene are SNHLY and FYNNEI. The V end was cut by 2 bases, the J end by 3 bases, with 11 bases between. The DNA of the CDR3 is TGTGCCAGCAGTGAATCGGGAGTAGGCTACGAGCAGTACTTC. Its translation: CASSESGVGYEQYF.